The source of this TCR beta chain is a study of blood T cells in healthy people across ages. Overall study findings and caveats: A roughly linear age-dependent decrease characterized TCR beta diversity per million T cells.

This clonotype showed up just a few times. Its antigen remains unidentified. A sample-barcoded 5' primer and a J-beta primer mix were used in a second PCR of roughly 7 to 11 cycles. TCRdb recomputed calls from the 5' RACE reads with MiXCR, one row per CDR3 protein. The table has around 1,000,000 distinct CDR3 sequences, under 30% seen once. The V end lost 0 bases, the J end lost 6 bases, and 18 bases lay between the germline ends. The CDR3 spans 17 residues. Germline V gene lookup returns CDR1 MNHEY and CDR2 SVGAGI. These data are also associated with another study on T cells of mothers and their children.

The receptor's source is a girl aged 2 to 9 in good health. V and J are TRBV6-5 and TRBJ2-1, with a possible D match to TRBD2 (5 bases). The sequenced sample consisted of blood. Written as DNA, the CDR3 is TGTGCCAGCAGTTACTCGAGCTCTAGCTGGGTCTTCAATGAGCAGTTCTTC. It translates to CASSYSSSSWVFNEQFF.